The clone carrying this T cell receptor beta chain has only a few counts. The antigen remains undetermined. The sample originates from a study of vaccination and CD4 T cells after COVID-19. Study as a whole: Collection of post-vaccine samples followed dose two by a median about 75 days, spanning a range of 14 to 241.

Treatment denoted: approximately nine-day PBMC culture with coronavirus spike peptide pools or control peptides (ViraFEST assay). The collection of CD4+ T cells from the unexposed donor took place before the COVID-19 pandemic (2011-2018). Expansion of antigen-specific T cells with peptide pools by ViraFEST preceded sequencing of TCRs. Sequence data for DNA of cultured CD4+ T cells were generated by the Oncomine TCR Beta short-read assay. TCRdb recomputed calls from the PCR reads with MiXCR, one row per CDR3 protein. The sample consists of roughly 2,700 distinct CDR3 sequences, about 20% of them appearing once. This CDR3 has 16 amino acids. Unmatched junction bases numbered 11, after V lost 5 bases and J lost 5 bases. The germline V gene has CDR1 SGHAT and CDR2 FQDESV (reference sequence).

The source material was CD4+ T cells from blood, cultured in vitro. The J gene is TRBJ2-1, the V gene TRBV11-1, with 8 positions matching TRBD2. This sequence originates from a human donor in good health. The CDR3 sequence: CASSGTTGGANNEQFF. CDR3 nucleotides: TGTGCCAGCAGCGGAACTACCGGGGGGGCTAACAATGAGCAGTTCTTC.